These 22 T cell receptor beta chains came from one sample sequenced in a study of T-cell reconstitution after alpha-beta-depleted transplantation in children. This sample's TCRbeta library carried unique molecular identifier barcodes. TCRdb redid the calling of the PCR reads with MiXCR, one entry per CDR3 protein. The sample includes approximately 170,000 distinct CDR3 sequences, around 10% of them seen just once. Sample: PBMCs, taken before TCRalphabeta/CD19-depleted stem cell transplant. These receptors originate from a boy aged 2 to 10 with acute myeloid leukemia, due to receive a stem cell transplant.

At least ten counts were recorded for this clonotype. The rearrangement links TRBV2 to TRBJ2-7; no reliable D call. CDR1 is SNHLY and CDR2 is FYNNEI in the germline V gene. The CDR3 has 12 residues. Trimming removed 2 bases from V and 3 bases from J, with 5 bases in between. The CDR3 loop is CASSELVYEQYV. CDR3 DNA sequence: TGTGCCAGCAGTGAACTAGTCTACGAGCAGTACGTC.

The J gene is TRBJ2-1, the V gene TRBV24-1; TRBD1 aligns across 8 bases. The CDR3 covers 17 residues. V lost 5 bases and J lost 1; bases outside the gene matches: 9. CDR1 KGHDR and CDR2 SFDVKD come from the germline V gene. CDR3 sequence (DNA): TGTGCCACCAGTGCAAATAGAGGGACAGGATCCTACAATGAGCAGTTCTTC. This gives the protein CATSANRGTGSYNEQFF.

With regard to this clonotype: The junction differs from germline at one of its ends, possibly a read error. The chain is built from TRBV20-1 and TRBJ1-3; D not resolved. Germline lookup yields CDR1 DFQATT and CDR2 SNEGSKA (reference sequence). The CDR3 loop spans 14 amino acids. The CDR3 coding sequence is TGCAGTGCGCCCGACCGGAACTCTGGAAACACCATACATTTT. Translated, it gives CSAPDRNSGNTIHF.

V gene TRBV5-1 combines with J gene TRBJ2-5; 9 bases agree with TRBD2. Germline lookup yields CDR1 SGHRS and CDR2 YFSETQ. The CDR3 runs to 15 residues. Unmatched junction bases numbered 12, after V lost 5 bases and J lost 7 bases. The CDR3, as DNA: TGCGCCAGCAGTAAACTTAGCGGGGGCGTCGGGACCCAGTACTTC. This translates into CASSKLSGGVGTQYF.

This clonotype was found many times. The chain recombines TRBV24-1 with TRBJ2-5; TRBD2 aligns across 15 bases. J gave up 5 bases and V 7 bases, and 4 bases lay outside the gene matches. There are 15 residues in the CDR3. Germline V gene data show CDR1 as KGHDR and CDR2 as SFDVKD. CDR3 sequence: CATSGLAGGSETQYF. In DNA form, the CDR3 reads TGTGCCACCAGCGGACTAGCGGGAGGGTCGGAGACCCAGTACTTC.

This clonotype came up many times. The gene calls are TRBV11-2 and TRBJ1-2; tentative D call: TRBD1 (5 bases). Between the trimmed V and J ends, which lost 5 bases and 3 bases, there was a span of 19 bases. The V gene's germline CDR1 is SGHAT and CDR2 FQNNGV. The CDR3 runs to 16 residues. The CDR3 region is CASSPLLAGKDYGYTF. The CDR3 DNA reads TGTGCCAGCAGCCCACTCCTGGCAGGGAAGGACTATGGCTACACCTTC.

This clonotype was counted ten times or more. This chain connects TRBV18 to TRBJ2-7; D possibly corresponds to TRBD2 (5 bases). From germline, CDR1 is KGHSH and CDR2 LQKENI. This CDR3 has 13 amino acids. Trimming took 3 bases from V and 7 from J, leaving 13 bases between them. This CDR3 reads CASSPGSGREQYV. In nucleotides, the CDR3 is TGTGCCAGCTCACCGGGGAGTGGTCGGGAGCAGTACGTC.

This clonotype came up many times. The CDR3 loop is CASRLTGLEQYF. The CDR3 DNA is TGTGCCAGCAGGCTGACAGGGCTCGAGCAGTACTTC. This chain joins TRBV6-1 and TRBJ2-7; TRBD1 aligns across 7 bases. The CDR3 sequence is 12 residues long. With 6 bases clipped from V and 6 bases from J, the junction kept 5 bases outside the gene matches. The germline V gene has CDR1 MNHNS and CDR2 SASEGT.

This clonotype has ten or more counts. The CDR3 region is CASSLVSSTDTQYF. CDR3 nucleotides: TGCGCCAGCAGCTTGGTTTCTAGCACAGATACGCAGTATTTT. This chain connects TRBV5-1 to TRBJ2-3, with unresolved D. The V gene's germline CDR1 is SGHRS and CDR2 YFSETQ. The CDR3 totals 14 residues. Trimming removed 0 bases at V and 0 bases at J, with 5 bases between.

In its sample, this clonotype was seen many times. V and J are TRBV10-3 and TRBJ2-7, with 10 bases lining up with TRBD1. CDR3 length equals 13 residues. Trimming cost V 6 bases and J 5 bases; bases outside gene matches: 4. CDR1 is ENHRY, CDR2 SYGVKD, per germline. CDR3 protein: CAIRATGGDEQYF. DNA of the CDR3: TGTGCCATCAGGGCGACAGGGGGCGACGAGCAGTACTTC.

This clonotype occurred many times. V is TRBV29-1 and J is TRBJ2-7, with D possibly being TRBD1 or TRBD2 (5 bases each). V was clipped by 6 bases and J by 3 bases, with 15 bases between them. The germline gives CDR1 SQVTM, CDR2 ANQGSEA. CDR3 size: 13 residues. DNA of the CDR3: TGCAGCGTCCGAGAAACGGGACGCTACGAGCAGTACTTC. Encoded protein: CSVRETGRYEQYF.

The sample holds many counts of this clonotype. V is TRBV20-1 and J is TRBJ1-5; 8 bases are a match to TRBD1. Unmatched junction bases numbered 3, after V lost 3 bases and J lost 2 bases. The CDR3 covers 14 residues. The germline CDR1 and CDR2 sequences are DFQATT and SNEGSKA (reference sequence). In DNA form, the CDR3 reads TGCAGTGCTAGCAGGGGGCCACGCAATCAGCCCCAGCATTTT. Amino acids: CSASRGPRNQPQHF.

This clonotype occurred many times. V usage is TRBV3-1 and J usage is TRBJ2-1, with D perhaps TRBD1 or TRBD2 (5 bases each). The CDR3 covers 12 residues. CDR1 is LGHDT and CDR2 is YNNKEL in the germline V gene (reference sequence). The ends were cut back, 2 bases at V and 15 bases at J, with 14 bases in the middle. The CDR3 reads CASSQPGTPLFF. CDR3 DNA: TGTGCCAGCAGCCAACCCGGGACCCCTCTGTTCTTC.

Many counts were recorded for this clonotype. The chain uses TRBV20-1 and TRBJ1-1, with unresolved D. The CDR3 has 12 amino acids. Germline lookup yields CDR1 DFQATT and CDR2 SNEGSKA (reference sequence). The CDR3 DNA reads TGCAGGGGAGTTTCAGGGAACACTGAAGCTTTCTTT. Amino acid sequence: CRGVSGNTEAFF.

The CDR3: CSATHAATGVIRETQYF. The CDR3 DNA reads TGCAGTGCTACGCATGCCGCGACAGGGGTAATTCGAGAGACCCAGTACTTC. V usage is TRBV20-1 and J usage is TRBJ2-5; 8 bases align to TRBD1. The CDR3 contains 17 residues. Germline V gene lookup returns CDR1 DFQATT and CDR2 SNEGSKA (reference sequence). V shed 4 bases and J 4 bases; nucleotides not matched to a gene: 17.

This clonotype was seen ten or more times. The genes are TRBV2 and TRBJ2-1; possibly TRBD2 for D (5 bases). The CDR3 sequence is 16 residues long. V lost 3 bases and J lost 7, with 19 bases in between. Germline lookup yields CDR1 SNHLY and CDR2 FYNNEI. DNA of the CDR3: TGTGCCAGCAGTGAGCGGGCAGGCCGTAGATTAAATGAGCAGTTCTTC. Translation: CASSERAGRRLNEQFF.

This clonotype was counted many times. The chain has TRBV28 and TRBJ2-1; TRBD2 might be the D (5 bases). Germline V gene data show CDR1 as MDHEN and CDR2 as SYDVKM. With 6 bases removed from V and 7 bases from J, the gap between germline ends came to 16 bases. The length of the CDR3 is 14 residues. The CDR3: CASRAEVRGNEQFF. The CDR3 DNA reads as TGTGCCAGCAGGGCGGAGGTCCGGGGAAATGAGCAGTTCTTC.

This clonotype appeared many times. The chain uses TRBV2 and TRBJ1-2; D ambiguous. The CDR3 loop spans 15 amino acids. Per germline, CDR1 SNHLY and CDR2 FYNNEI. V was shortened by 7 bases and J by 7 bases, with 22 bases between the two germline ends. CDR3 amino acids: CASIDQWAEKSGYTF. CDR3 nucleotides: TGTGCCAGCATTGACCAGTGGGCAGAAAAAAGTGGCTACACCTTC.

This clonotype has just a few counts. Given a much more abundant clone one base away, this may be a read error. This chain uses TRBV7-2 with TRBJ2-7; tentative D call: TRBD1 (6 bases). Germline-derived CDR1 and CDR2 are SGHTA and FQGNSA. The CDR3 consists of 11 residues. The CDR3 nucleotides read TGTGCCGGCAGCAGCAGGGGCGAGCAGTACTTC. Translated, it gives CAGSSRGEQYF.

In its sample, this clonotype was seen a few times. This rearrangement joins TRBV7-9 to TRBJ2-2, with TRBD1 matching 7 bases. The CDR3 length is 15 residues. The J segment lost 1 base and the V segment lost 4 bases, leaving 3 bases of the junction unmatched. Germline V CDR1 and CDR2: SEHNR, FQNEAQ (reference sequence). CDR3 in DNA: TGTGCCAGCAGCTACCGGACAGGGAACACCGGGGAGCTGTTTTTT. Translated: CASSYRTGNTGELFF.

This clonotype was seen at least ten times. J is TRBJ1-1 and V is TRBV3-1; D is perhaps TRBD1 (6 bases). V dropped 1 base and J dropped 5 bases, with 14 bases sitting between them. The CDR3 covers 15 residues. Germline CDR1 reads LGHDT; CDR2 reads YNNKEL (reference sequence). CDR3 amino acids: CASSQARQVRTEAFF. For the CDR3, the DNA is TGTGCCAGCAGCCAAGCCCGACAGGTTCGGACTGAAGCTTTCTTT.

This clonotype was detected only a few times. This may come from a read error, since a much larger clone is one base off. The chain joins TRBV3-1 to TRBJ2-1; TRBD2 matches at 7 bases. The length of the CDR3 is 15 residues. The germline gives CDR1 LGHDT, CDR2 YNNKEL (reference sequence). This CDR3 reads CACSQARTSYNEQFF. The CDR3 coding sequence is TGTGCCTGCAGCCAAGCCCGGACTAGCTACAATGAGCAGTTCTTC.